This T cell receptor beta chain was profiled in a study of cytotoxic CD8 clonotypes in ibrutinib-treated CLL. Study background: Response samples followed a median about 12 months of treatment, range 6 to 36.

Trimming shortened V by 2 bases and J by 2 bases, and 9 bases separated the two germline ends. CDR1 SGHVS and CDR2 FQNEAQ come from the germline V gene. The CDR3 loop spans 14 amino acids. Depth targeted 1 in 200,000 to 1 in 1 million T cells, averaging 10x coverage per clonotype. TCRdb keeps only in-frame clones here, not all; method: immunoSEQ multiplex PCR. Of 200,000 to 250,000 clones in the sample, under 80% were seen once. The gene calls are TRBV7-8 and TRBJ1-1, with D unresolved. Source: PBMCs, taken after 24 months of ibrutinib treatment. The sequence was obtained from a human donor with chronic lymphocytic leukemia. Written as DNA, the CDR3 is TGTGCCAGCAGCTTAAGTGGACCCAACACTGAAGCTTTCTTT. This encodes CASSLSGPNTEAFF.